This passage covers 8 T cell receptor beta chains from one sample sequenced in a study of T cell responses to AZD1222 COVID-19 vaccine. The table came from immunoSEQ multiplex PCR; TCRdb's copy has only in-frame clones and leaves some out. The sample has under 100,000 clones; 90% to 95% are singletons. The sample in question was peripheral blood, obtained on day 0 of AZD1222 vaccination. Every receptor here comes from an adult in good health.

This clone showed up just once. V and J are TRBV7-2 and TRBJ2-7, with 10 positions matching TRBD2. With V trimmed by 1 base and J by 7 bases, 10 bases remained unmatched. The CDR3 contains 16 residues. CDR1 and CDR2 (germline): SGHTA, FQGNSA. The CDR3 sequence: CASSLETSGVRVEQYF. CDR3 coding DNA: TGTGCCAGCAGCTTAGAAACTAGCGGGGTCCGTGTGGAGCAGTACTTC.

The V call is TRBV19, the J call TRBJ1-5; D is unresolved. CDR1 is LNHDA and CDR2 is SQIVND in the germline V gene (reference sequence). This CDR3 has 15 amino acids. Trimming removed 7 bases from V and 0 bases from J, with 13 bases in between. CDR3 sequence (DNA): TGTGCCAGTACCACTACGGGGTATAGCAATCAGCCCCAGCATTTT. Protein: CASTTTGYSNQPQHF.

V and J are TRBV7-9 and TRBJ2-7; the match to TRBD2 covers 11 bases. The CDR3 has 16 residues. Trimming took 4 bases from V and 3 from J; bases not matched to a gene: 8. Germline V gene data show CDR1 as SEHNR and CDR2 as FQNEAQ (reference sequence). In nucleotides, the CDR3 is TGTGCCAGCAGCTCCATTAGCGGGGGGGTCGACTACGAGCAGTACTTC. This sequence encodes CASSSISGGVDYEQYF.

V and J are TRBV9 and TRBJ2-1; 7 nucleotides line up with TRBD1. This CDR3 has 16 residues. V trimming: 2 bases; J trimming: 4 bases; junction bases outside the gene matches: 9. Germline values: CDR1 SGDLS, CDR2 YYNGEE. The CDR3 DNA is TGTGCCAGCAGCGTGGGACCGGGACAGTCATACAATGAGCAGTTCTTC. Amino acid sequence: CASSVGPGQSYNEQFF.

This clone showed up just once. The chain combines TRBV14 with TRBJ2-1; 8 nucleotides match TRBD2. Germline CDR1 SGHDN, CDR2 FVKESK. V lost 0 bases to trimming and J lost 5 bases; unmatched junction nucleotides: 6. This CDR3 has 16 residues. The CDR3 sequence is CASSQEGSGKNNEQFF. The CDR3, as DNA: TGTGCCAGCAGCCAAGAGGGTAGCGGGAAGAACAATGAGCAGTTCTTC.

The chain carries TRBV18 and TRBJ2-2; tentative D call: TRBD1 (6 bases). Germline V gives CDR1 KGHSH, CDR2 LQKENI. The CDR3 totals 18 residues. Trimming pared 2 bases from V and 0 bases from J, leaving 16 bases between. As DNA, the CDR3 is TGTGCCAGCTCACCAGAAGTCACCGGGACATCGAACACCGGGGAGCTGTTTTTT. Translated, it gives CASSPEVTGTSNTGELFF.

V is TRBV2 and J is TRBJ1-5, with D perhaps TRBD1 (6 bases). V was pared by 7 bases and J by 5 bases, with 12 bases between. Germline V gene lookup returns CDR1 SNHLY and CDR2 FYNNEI. The CDR3 contains 13 residues. The CDR3 spells CASTRRGDQPQHF. The CDR3 nucleotides read TGTGCCAGCACCCGCAGGGGTGATCAGCCCCAGCATTTT.

CDR3 in DNA: TGTGCCAGCAGACGTGACAGGGGATATGGCTACACCTTC. As protein: CASRRDRGYGYTF. The chain has TRBV28 and TRBJ1-2; 8 nucleotides match TRBD1. Trimming removed 6 bases from V and 5 bases from J; junction bases left unmatched: 5. Germline lookup yields CDR1 MDHEN and CDR2 SYDVKM. This CDR3 is built from 13 residues.